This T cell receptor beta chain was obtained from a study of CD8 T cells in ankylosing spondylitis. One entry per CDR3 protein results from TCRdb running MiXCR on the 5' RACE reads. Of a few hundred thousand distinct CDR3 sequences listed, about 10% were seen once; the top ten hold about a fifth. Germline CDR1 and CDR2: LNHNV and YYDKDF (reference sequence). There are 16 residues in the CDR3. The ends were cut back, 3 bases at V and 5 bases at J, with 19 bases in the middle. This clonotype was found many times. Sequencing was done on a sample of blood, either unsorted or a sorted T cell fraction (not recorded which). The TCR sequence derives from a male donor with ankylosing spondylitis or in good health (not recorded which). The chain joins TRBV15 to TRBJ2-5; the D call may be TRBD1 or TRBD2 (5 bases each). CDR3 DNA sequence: TGTGCCACCAGCAGTACAGGAGGACTTCGCCGTGAGACCCAGTACTTC. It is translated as CATSSTGGLRRETQYF.